These T cell receptor beta chains were read from a single sample in a study of CD8+CD57+ T cells in acquired aplastic anemia. TCRdb independently ran MiXCR on the reads; one entry per CDR3 protein. This sample carries about 110,000 distinct CDR3 sequences, 51% of them seen once, and the ten largest clones take roughly 31%. The sample comprised sorted CD4+, CD8+, or CD8+CD57+ T cells (not recorded which) from PBMCs. All receptors come from a human donor in good health, serving as a control. Both conserved end residues are part of each CDR3. The order of the fields is D gene, clone size, J gene, V gene, CDR3 protein, CDR3 DNA. D genes are given only for firm matches. Clone size is stated in some rows and not others, as once, few, many or a class when expanded.

>-|-|TRBJ2-7|TRBV2
CASSSRGTSYEQYF
TGTGCCAGCAGCTCGAGGGGGACAAGCTACGAGCAGTACTTC
>-|-|TRBJ2-1|TRBV19
CASSVSLVNEQFF
TGTGCCAGTAGTGTCAGCTTGGTAAATGAGCAGTTCTTC
>-|-|TRBJ1-4|TRBV7-9
CASSSREGEKLFF
TGTGCCAGCAGCTCTCGGGAAGGCGAAAAACTGTTTTTT
>TRBD1|many|TRBJ1-5|TRBV27
CASSGTGGRGQPQHF
TGTGCCAGCAGCGGGACAGGGGGTCGCGGGCAGCCCCAGCATTTT
>-|many|TRBJ1-2|TRBV7-9
CASTFVENNYGYTF
TGTGCCAGCACCTTTGTTGAGAATAACTATGGCTACACCTTC
>-|-|TRBJ2-7|TRBV15
CATSRDLAGGYEQYF
TGTGCCACCAGCAGAGATCTGGCCGGAGGCTACGAGCAGTACTTC
>TRBD1|few|TRBJ1-1|TRBV2
CASTRQGAGTEAFF
TGTGCCAGCACAAGACAGGGGGCAGGAACTGAAGCTTTCTTT
>-|once|TRBJ2-4|TRBV5-4
CASSTPEEPGNIQYF
TGTGCCAGCAGTACCCCCGAGGAACCGGGGAACATTCAGTACTTC
>-|-|TRBJ2-7|TRBV2
CASSEGFAGYEQYF
TGTGCCAGCAGTGAGGGGTTCGCCGGCTACGAGCAGTACTTC
>-|many|TRBJ1-2|TRBV3-1
CASRRLGVINYGYTF
TGTGCCAGCAGACGACTTGGGGTAATTAACTATGGCTACACCTTC
>-|-|TRBJ1-6|TRBV15
CATSLYTTGNSPLHF
TGTGCCACCAGCCTCTACACGACGGGAAATTCACCCCTCCACTTT
>TRBD1|once|TRBJ2-5|TRBV7-6
CASSTRGQEETQYF
TGTGCCAGCAGTACGCGGGGACAGGAAGAGACCCAGTACTTC
>-|-|TRBJ2-7|TRBV9
CASSDPQYF
TGTGCCAGCAGCGACCCCCAGTACTTC
>TRBD1|-|TRBJ2-7|TRBV2
CVSSPRDRVDEQYF
TGTGTCAGCAGTCCCCGGGACAGGGTGGACGAGCAGTACTTC
>-|few|TRBJ2-5|TRBV7-2
CASSHELKTQYF
TGTGCCAGCAGCCATGAGCTGAAGACCCAGTACTTC
>TRBD1|-|TRBJ2-7|TRBV6-1
CAGGQGIMEQYF
TGTGCCGGCGGACAGGGAATAATGGAGCAGTACTTC
>-|-|TRBJ2-7|TRBV6-1
CASSTLWEQYF
TGTGCCAGCAGTACCTTGTGGGAGCAGTACTTC
>-|-|TRBJ1-2|TRBV19
CASSIPGNSYGYTF
TGTGCCAGTAGTATCCCAGGGAATAGCTATGGCTACACCTTC
>-|-|TRBJ2-7|TRBV29-1
CSVESATSYEQYF
TGCAGCGTTGAGTCTGCGACGAGTTACGAGCAGTACTTC
>-|many|TRBJ2-1|TRBV10-2
CASRQGDEQFF
TGCGCCAGCAGGCAAGGGGATGAGCAGTTCTTC
>TRBD2|many|TRBJ2-7|TRBV7-6
CASSSGLAGGFTDEQYF
TGTGCCAGCAGCTCGGGACTAGCGGGGGGTTTTACCGACGAGCAGTACTTC
>-|-|TRBJ1-2|TRBV25-1
CASSRSNGKLFFGYTF
-
>TRBD1|-|TRBJ1-2|TRBV19
CASGGQGIYYGYTF
TGTGCCAGTGGGGGACAGGGGATCTACTATGGCTACACCTTC
>-|many|TRBJ1-1|TRBV19
CASSIGPPGNTEAFF
TGTGCCAGTAGTATAGGCCCCCCCGGGAACACTGAAGCTTTCTTT
>-|many|TRBJ1-1|TRBV5-1
CASSFGTEGAEAFF
TGCGCCAGCAGCTTCGGGACGGAGGGTGCTGAAGCTTTCTTT
>-|few|TRBJ1-2|TRBV12-3/TRBV12-4
CASNPSLGNGYTF
TGTGCCAGCAATCCCTCCTTGGGGAATGGCTACACCTTC
>TRBD1|many|TRBJ2-5|TRBV5-6
CASSSDRGRIGETQYF
TGTGCCAGCAGCTCGGACAGGGGCCGCATTGGAGAGACCCAGTACTTC
>TRBD2|many|TRBJ2-1|TRBV20-1
CSARGDSGNAVNEQFF
TGCAGTGCTAGAGGTGATAGCGGGAATGCGGTGAATGAGCAGTTCTTC
>-|-|TRBJ2-7|TRBV25-1
CASSGGGVSSYEQYF
TGTGCCAGCAGTGGGGGGGGCGTTAGCTCCTACGAGCAGTACTTC
>-|-|TRBJ1-5|TRBV24-1
CATSERQIQPQHF
TGTGCCACCAGTGAGAGACAGATTCAGCCCCAGCATTTT
>-|few|TRBJ1-1|TRBV5-1
CASSLGNTEASF
TGCGCCAGCAGCTTGGGGAACACTGAAGCTTCCTTT
>TRBD1|-|TRBJ2-2|TRBV10-3
CAIRGDRKNTGELFF
TGTGCCATCAGGGGGGACAGGAAGAACACCGGGGAGCTGTTTTTT
>-|few|TRBJ2-1|TRBV10-3
CASSYPGPINEQFF
TGTGCCAGCAGTTACCCCGGACCAATCAATGAGCAGTTCTTC
>-|many|TRBJ1-1|TRBV5-1
CASRTETNTEAFF
TGCGCCAGCAGGACCGAAACTAACACTGAAGCTTTCTTT
>-|-|TRBJ1-5|TRBV25-1
CASSELWGKGQPQHF
TGTGCCAGCAGTGAATTGTGGGGTAAAGGTCAGCCCCAGCATTTT
>TRBD1|-|TRBJ1-2|TRBV24-1
CATRETGGETSYTF
TGTGCCACCAGGGAGACAGGGGGTGAGACAAGCTACACCTTC
>-|once|TRBJ2-2|TRBV5-1
CASSSLDTRELFF
TGCGCCAGCAGCTCCTTGGACACCAGGGAGCTGTTTTTT
>-|-|TRBJ2-3|TRBV19
CASSPGPSTDTQYF
TGTGCCAGTTCGCCAGGCCCTAGCACAGATACGCAGTATTTT
>-|-|TRBJ1-1|TRBV19
CASSIHRLATEAFF
TGTGCCAGTAGTATACACAGGTTGGCCACTGAAGCTTTCTTT
>TRBD1|many|TRBJ1-1|TRBV7-6
CASSLDRGNEAFF
TGTGCCAGCAGCTTGGACAGGGGCAATGAAGCTTTCTTT
>-|-|TRBJ1-5|TRBV12-3/TRBV12-4
CASSFHRDQPQHF
TGTGCCAGCAGTTTTCATCGTGATCAGCCCCAGCATTTT
>TRBD1|-|TRBJ1-1|TRBV29-1
CSADRGGTEAFF
TGCAGCGCAGACAGGGGAGGGACTGAAGCTTTCTTT